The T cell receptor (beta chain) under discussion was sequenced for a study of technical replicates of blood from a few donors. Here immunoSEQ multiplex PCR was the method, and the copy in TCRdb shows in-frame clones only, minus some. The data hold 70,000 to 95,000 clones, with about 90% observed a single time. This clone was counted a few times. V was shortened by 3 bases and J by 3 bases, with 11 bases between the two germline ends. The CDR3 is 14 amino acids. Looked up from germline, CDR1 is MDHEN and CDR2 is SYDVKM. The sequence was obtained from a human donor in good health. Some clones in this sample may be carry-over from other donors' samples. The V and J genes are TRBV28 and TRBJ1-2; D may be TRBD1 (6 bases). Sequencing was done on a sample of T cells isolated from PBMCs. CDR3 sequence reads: CASSLMQGYYGYTF. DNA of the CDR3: TGTGCCAGCAGTTTGATGCAGGGGTACTATGGCTACACCTTC.